The clone carrying this T cell receptor beta chain was recorded at least ten times. These data are taken from a study of T-cell reconstitution after alpha-beta-depleted transplantation in children. Germline CDR1 SEHNR, CDR2 FQNEAQ (reference sequence). The CDR3 is made up of 15 amino acids. Trimming took off 0 bases at V and 4 bases at J, with 7 bases between the two ends. The library targeted TCRbeta and was prepared with unique molecular identifiers. Via MiXCR, TCRdb re-called the PCR reads, giving one row per CDR3 protein. The sample lists roughly 220,000 distinct CDR3 sequences; 9% to 10% were seen once.

The sequence was obtained from a human donor who donated a stem cell graft to a child with SCID. The V call is TRBV7-9, the J call TRBJ2-6; D remains ambiguous. The specimen was PBMCs from the stem cell graft donor, collected from the stem cell graft. CDR3 DNA sequence: TGTGCCAGCAGCTTAGCCGGGCTCGGGGCCAACGTCCTGACTTTC. It translates to CASSLAGLGANVLTF.